Each of the 18 T cell receptor beta chains below was sequenced from the same sample in a study of vaccination and CD4 T cells after COVID-19. Treatment noted: 10-day PBMC culture with coronavirus spike peptide pools or control peptides (ViraFEST assay). What these receptors recognize is not known. Sequencing of cultured CD4+ T cell DNA used the Oncomine TCR Beta short-read assay. TCRdb re-analysed the PCR reads in MiXCR, keeping a single row per CDR3 protein. The sample lists about 20,000 distinct CDR3 sequences, around half occurring once. Sequences were obtained from CD4+ T cells from blood, cultured in vitro. The receptor source for this set is a human donor who had recovered from COVID-19.

This clonotype was observed a few times. This sequence joins TRBV27 and TRBJ1-5; TRBD1 is a possible D gene (6 bases). Germline V CDR1 and CDR2: MNHEY, SMNVEV (reference sequence). V lost 2 bases and J 2 bases, leaving 7 bases between the germline ends. CDR3 length equals 14 residues. CDR3 sequence reads: CASSLRQGNQPQHF. The CDR3, as DNA: TGTGCCAGCAGTTTACGACAGGGCAATCAGCCCCAGCATTTT.

This clonotype has a handful of counts. V usage is TRBV20-1 and J usage is TRBJ2-1, with 8 bases fitting TRBD1. The CDR3 length is 14 residues. Germline CDR1 reads DFQATT; CDR2 reads SNEGSKA (reference sequence). J was trimmed by 4 bases and V by 6 bases; bases with no gene match: 8. In DNA form, the CDR3 reads TGCAGTGCCGTCCGGCAGGGGGCATACAATGAGCAGTTCTTC. Its translation: CSAVRQGAYNEQFF.

V and J are TRBV11-1 and TRBJ2-5, with 9 bases aligning to TRBD1. Germline values: CDR1 SGHAT, CDR2 FQDESV (reference sequence). V lost 4 bases and J lost 2; bases outside the gene matches: 11. The CDR3 length is 17 residues. This CDR3 reads CASSSGQGQAPQETQYF. As DNA, the CDR3 is TGTGCCAGCAGCTCGGGACAGGGCCAGGCGCCACAAGAGACCCAGTACTTC.

This clonotype was detected a few times. The V and J genes are TRBV20-1 and TRBJ2-1; 9 nucleotides agree with TRBD2. This CDR3 is built from 15 residues. CDR1 is DFQATT, CDR2 SNEGSKA, per germline (reference sequence). The V gene end was trimmed by 6 bases and the J gene end by 6 bases; junction bases not matched to a gene: 12. CDR3 protein: CSARGGGGRVNEQFF. CDR3 nucleotides: TGCAGTGCCCGGGGAGGTGGCGGGAGGGTCAATGAGCAGTTCTTC.

The chain recombines TRBV12-3 or TRBV12-4 with TRBJ1-2; D may be TRBD1 (6 bases). The CDR3 is 13 amino acids. Trimming shortened V by 5 bases and J by 8 bases, and 15 bases separated the two germline ends. The CDR3 sequence: CASSPTGLGGYTF. For the CDR3, the DNA is TGTGCCAGCAGTCCGACAGGACTGGGAGGCTACACCTTC.

This chain connects TRBV27 to TRBJ2-7; 10 bases align to TRBD1. The V gene end was trimmed by 5 bases and the J gene end by 4 bases; junction bases not matched to a gene: 5. Looked up from germline, CDR1 is MNHEY and CDR2 is SMNVEV (reference sequence). The CDR3 is 14 residues long. CDR3 in amino acids: CASSRQGAFYEQYF. The CDR3 region has the DNA TGTGCCAGCAGTAGACAGGGGGCTTTTTACGAGCAGTACTTC.

V is TRBV5-1 and J is TRBJ2-1; D perhaps matches TRBD1 (5 bases). CDR1 is SGHRS, CDR2 YFSETQ, per germline. The germline V and J ends were trimmed by 0 bases and 6 bases, with 7 bases remaining between them. This CDR3 is 13 amino acids long. CDR3 amino acids: CASSLGQGNEQFF. CDR3 DNA: TGCGCCAGCAGCTTGGGTCAGGGCAATGAGCAGTTCTTC.

This clonotype was found a few times. The chain joins TRBV6-1 to TRBJ2-5; 8 bases are a match to TRBD2. V was pared by 7 bases and J by 2 bases, with 9 bases of the junction left unmatched. CDR1 MNHNS and CDR2 SASEGT come from the germline V gene. The CDR3 loop spans 15 amino acids. DNA for the CDR3: TGTGCCAGCACCCCGGGAGGGCTGGGGCAAGAGACCCAGTACTTC. It codes for CASTPGGLGQETQYF.

The chain joins TRBV7-2 to TRBJ1-1, with 7 positions matching TRBD1. Per the germline V gene, CDR1 is SGHTA and CDR2 is FQGNSA. V shed 5 bases and J 7 bases; nucleotides not matched to a gene: 13. The CDR3 consists of 15 residues. The CDR3 is CASSPASTGISEAFF. CDR3 coding DNA: TGTGCCAGCAGCCCCGCCTCGACAGGGATCAGTGAAGCTTTCTTT.

J is TRBJ2-1 and V is TRBV24-1, with 12 bases that match TRBD2. The germline V gene encodes CDR1 KGHDR and CDR2 SFDVKD. The CDR3 runs to 16 residues. V lost 2 bases to trimming and J lost 4 bases; unmatched junction nucleotides: 2. The CDR3 DNA reads as TGTGCCACCAGTGATTCAGGGACTAGCGGGTACAATGAGCAGTTCTTC. Protein sequence: CATSDSGTSGYNEQFF.

J is TRBJ2-7 and V is TRBV6-1; a possible D gene is TRBD1 (5 bases). V was clipped by 7 bases and J by 2 bases, with 15 bases between them. The germline V gene encodes CDR1 MNHNS and CDR2 SASEGT. The CDR3 is made up of 14 amino acids. The CDR3 loop reads CASKGREGPYEQYF. The CDR3 region has the DNA TGTGCCAGCAAAGGCAGGGAAGGTCCCTACGAGCAGTACTTC.

Points on this clonotype: The missing conserved phenylalanine or tryptophan at the end of this CDR3 makes a read error likely. V gene TRBV25-1 combines with J gene TRBJ1-2, with TRBD1 matching over 7 bases. Trimming cost V 5 bases and J 4 bases; bases outside gene matches: 4. The CDR3 covers 13 residues. The germline CDR1 and CDR2 sequences are MGHDK and SYGVNS. CDR3 in DNA: TGTGCCAGCAGTTCGACAGGGACCTATGGCTACACCCTC. Encoded protein: CASSSTGTYGYTL.

The chain links TRBV7-9 to TRBJ2-5; 8 bases match TRBD1. The CDR3 covers 15 residues. In germline, CDR1 is SEHNR, CDR2 FQNEAQ (reference sequence). The V segment lost 8 bases and the J segment 2 bases; nucleotides outside the gene matches: 10. CDR3 DNA: TGTGCCAGCGGCCAGGACAGGGTGGGACAAGAGACCCAGTACTTC. Amino acids: CASGQDRVGQETQYF.

This clonotype was recorded a few times. The V gene is TRBV2, the J gene TRBJ2-2; 9 bases match TRBD1. The CDR3 is 15 amino acids. In germline, CDR1 is SNHLY, CDR2 FYNNEI. V dropped 6 bases and J dropped 3; count of bases not matched to a gene: 5. CDR3 in amino acids: CASRMDRGHTGELFF. The CDR3 DNA follows: TGTGCCAGCAGAATGGACAGGGGACACACCGGGGAGCTGTTTTTT.

The rearrangement uses TRBV30 and TRBJ2-5; possible D gene TRBD1, 6 bases. This CDR3 has 14 residues. The V gene lost 0 bases and the J gene lost 3 bases, with 11 bases spanning the gap. Germline V gives CDR1 GTSNPN, CDR2 SVGIG (reference sequence). The CDR3: CAWSVGGAEETQYF. The CDR3 DNA is TGTGCCTGGAGTGTAGGGGGAGCGGAAGAGACCCAGTACTTC.

The DNA for the CDR3 is TGCAGTGCTAGGCTACCGGGACAGGGACAGCCCCAGCATTTT. This codes for CSARLPGQGQPQHF. V usage is TRBV20-1 and J usage is TRBJ1-5, with TRBD1 identical over 9 bases. Germline V gives CDR1 DFQATT, CDR2 SNEGSKA (reference sequence). The CDR3 length is 14 residues. The ends lost 3 bases at V and 7 bases at J; junction bases unmatched: 7.

The chain recombines TRBV18 with TRBJ2-5; TRBD1 is a possible D gene (5 bases). Germline assignment: CDR1 KGHSH and CDR2 LQKENI. V dropped 5 bases and J dropped 3 bases, with 10 bases sitting between them. This CDR3 is built from 13 residues. CDR3 sequence (DNA): TGTGCCAGCTCATCAGGACAAAAAGAGACCCAGTACTTC. Translation gives CASSSGQKETQYF.

The chain joins TRBV5-1 to TRBJ2-7; 8 bases fit TRBD2. The V gene end was trimmed by 0 bases and the J gene end by 5 bases; junction bases not matched to a gene: 4. Germline-derived CDR1 and CDR2 are SGHRS and YFSETQ. CDR3 length equals 14 residues. In DNA form, the CDR3 reads TGCGCCAGCAGCTTGGGGACTAGCATCCACGAGCAGTACTTC. It translates to CASSLGTSIHEQYF.